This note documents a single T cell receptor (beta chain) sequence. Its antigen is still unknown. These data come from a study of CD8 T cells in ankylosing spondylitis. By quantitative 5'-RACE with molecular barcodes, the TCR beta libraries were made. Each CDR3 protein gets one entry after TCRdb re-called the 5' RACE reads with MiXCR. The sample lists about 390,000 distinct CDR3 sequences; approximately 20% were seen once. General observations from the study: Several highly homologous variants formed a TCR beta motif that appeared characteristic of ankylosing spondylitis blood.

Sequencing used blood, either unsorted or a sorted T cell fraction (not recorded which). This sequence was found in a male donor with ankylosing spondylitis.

CDR3 loop: CASSFAFRGQSGNTIYF. DNA of the CDR3: TGCGCCAGCAGCTTCGCGTTCAGGGGGCAATCTGGAAACACCATATATTTT. J is TRBJ1-3 and V is TRBV5-1; 8 bases fit TRBD1. The V segment lost 2 bases and the J segment 1 base; nucleotides outside the gene matches: 8. Germline CDR1 reads SGHRS; CDR2 reads YFSETQ. The CDR3 runs 17 residues.